A single T cell receptor beta chain is shown here with its context. The source of the sample is a study of T cells in Graves' hyperthyroidism and ophthalmopathy. This CDR3 is built from 12 residues. V was clipped by 3 bases and J by 8 bases, with 10 bases between them. CDR1 is SQVTM and CDR2 is ANQGSEA in the germline V gene. The TCR beta CDR3 regions underwent amplification using RNA transcripts as the source. HTBI primers were employed in a first-round RT-PCR of the TCR CDR3. TCRdb recomputed calls from the multiplex PCR reads with MiXCR, one row per CDR3 protein. This sample yields 560,000 or so distinct CDR3 sequences, of which 40% to 55% are seen a single time; about 7.8% belongs to the top ten. Newly diagnosed hyperthyroidism patients aged 18 to 65 years had disease lasting under 2 months. Patients were excluded for uncontrolled infection, other autoimmune disease, pregnancy or lactation. For the diagnoses, clinical symptoms, serum thyroxine and TRAb, thyroid ultrasound and orbital computed tomography were used.

Sequencing used peripheral blood or thyroid tissue (not recorded which). The chain employs TRBV29-1 and TRBJ2-2, with D hard to call. The clonotype was recovered from a woman aged 18-35 years with Graves' hyperthyroidism. CDR3 region: CSVEGWAGELFF. The CDR3 DNA reads as TGCAGCGTTGAGGGCTGGGCAGGGGAGCTGTTTTTT.